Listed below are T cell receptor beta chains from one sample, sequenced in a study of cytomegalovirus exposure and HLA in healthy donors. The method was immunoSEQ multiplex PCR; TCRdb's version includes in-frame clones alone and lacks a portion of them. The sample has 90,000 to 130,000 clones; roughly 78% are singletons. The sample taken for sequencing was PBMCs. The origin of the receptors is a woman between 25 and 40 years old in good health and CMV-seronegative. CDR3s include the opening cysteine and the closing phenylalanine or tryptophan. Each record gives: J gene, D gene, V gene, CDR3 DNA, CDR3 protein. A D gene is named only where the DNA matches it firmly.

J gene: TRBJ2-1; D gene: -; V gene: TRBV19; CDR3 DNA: TGTGCCAGTAGTTCGCGACTAGTCGGACATGAGCAGTTCTTC; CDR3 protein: CASSSRLVGHEQFF
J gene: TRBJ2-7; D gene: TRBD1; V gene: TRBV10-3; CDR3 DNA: TGTGCCATCAGAACGGGGGACAGGAGCTCCTACGAGCAGTACTTC; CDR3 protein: CAIRTGDRSSYEQYF
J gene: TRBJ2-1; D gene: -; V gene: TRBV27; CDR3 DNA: TGTGCCAGCAGTTTAGGGGGGTACAATGAGCAGTTCTTC; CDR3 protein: CASSLGGYNEQFF
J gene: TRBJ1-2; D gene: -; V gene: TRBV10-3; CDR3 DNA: TGTGCCATCAGTGACGCGTCGCCTACCCTCTATGGCTACACCTTC; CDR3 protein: CAISDASPTLYGYTF
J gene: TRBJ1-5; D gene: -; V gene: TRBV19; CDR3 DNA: TGTGCCAGTTCCGAGGGTGGCAATCAGCCCCAGCATTTT; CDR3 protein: CASSEGGNQPQHF
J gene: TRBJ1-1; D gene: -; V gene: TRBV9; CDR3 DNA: TGTGCCAGCAGCGTAGAACCAGGTGTCTTATCTGAAGCTTTCTTT; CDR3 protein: CASSVEPGVLSEAFF
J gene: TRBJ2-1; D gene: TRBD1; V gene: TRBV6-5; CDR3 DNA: TGTGCCAGCAGTACATCCGGGACAGTGTACAATGAGCAGTTCTTC; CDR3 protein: CASSTSGTVYNEQFF
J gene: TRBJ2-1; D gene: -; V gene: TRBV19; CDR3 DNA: TGTGCCAGTAGTACCATGGTGGACAGAGCTTGGGATGAGCAGTTCTTC; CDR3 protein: CASSTMVDRAWDEQFF
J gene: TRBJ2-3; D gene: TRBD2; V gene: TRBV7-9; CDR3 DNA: TGTGCCAGCAGCCCCCGAAGCGGGAGGGTTGATACGCAGTATTTT; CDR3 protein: CASSPRSGRVDTQYF
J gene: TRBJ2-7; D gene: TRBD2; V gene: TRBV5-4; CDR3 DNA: TGTGCCAGCAGCCTCGGGGGGGGATACGAGCAGTACTTC; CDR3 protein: CASSLGGGYEQYF
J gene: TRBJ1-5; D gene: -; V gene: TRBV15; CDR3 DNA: TGTGCCACCAGCAGAGAAGGGTCAGGGATTAGGCCCCAGCATTTT; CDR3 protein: CATSREGSGIRPQHF
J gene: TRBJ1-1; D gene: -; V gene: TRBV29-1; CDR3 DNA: TGCAGCGTTGAGGGCGAATACACTGAAGCTTTCTTT; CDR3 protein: CSVEGEYTEAFF
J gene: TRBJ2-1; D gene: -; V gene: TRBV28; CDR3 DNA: TGTGCCAGCAGTTCGTTTGGAGCCTACAATGAGCAGTTCTTC; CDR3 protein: CASSSFGAYNEQFF
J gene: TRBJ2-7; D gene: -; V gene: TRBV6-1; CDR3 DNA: TGTGCCAGCAGTGAAACACAGGACATACTCTACGAGCAGTACTTC; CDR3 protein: CASSETQDILYEQYF